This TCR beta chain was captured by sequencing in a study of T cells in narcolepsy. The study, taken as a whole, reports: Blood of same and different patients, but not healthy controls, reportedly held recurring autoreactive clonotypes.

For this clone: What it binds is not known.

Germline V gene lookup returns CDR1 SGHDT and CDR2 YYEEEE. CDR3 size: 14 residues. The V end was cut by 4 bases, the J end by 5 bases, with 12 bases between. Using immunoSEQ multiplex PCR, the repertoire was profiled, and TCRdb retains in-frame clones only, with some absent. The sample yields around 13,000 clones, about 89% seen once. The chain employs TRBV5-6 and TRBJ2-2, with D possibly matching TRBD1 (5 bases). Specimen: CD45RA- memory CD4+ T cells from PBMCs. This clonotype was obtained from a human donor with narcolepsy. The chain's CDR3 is CASSLDSGTGELFF. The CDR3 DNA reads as TGTGCCAGCAGCCTCGACAGTGGGACCGGGGAGCTGTTTTTT. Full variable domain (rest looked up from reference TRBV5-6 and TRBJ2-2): DAGVTQSPTHLIKTRGQQVTLRCSPKSGHDTVSWYQQALGQGPQFIFQYYEEEERQRGNFPDRFSGHQFPNYSSELNVNALLLGDSALYLCASSLDSGTGELFFGEGSRLTVL.